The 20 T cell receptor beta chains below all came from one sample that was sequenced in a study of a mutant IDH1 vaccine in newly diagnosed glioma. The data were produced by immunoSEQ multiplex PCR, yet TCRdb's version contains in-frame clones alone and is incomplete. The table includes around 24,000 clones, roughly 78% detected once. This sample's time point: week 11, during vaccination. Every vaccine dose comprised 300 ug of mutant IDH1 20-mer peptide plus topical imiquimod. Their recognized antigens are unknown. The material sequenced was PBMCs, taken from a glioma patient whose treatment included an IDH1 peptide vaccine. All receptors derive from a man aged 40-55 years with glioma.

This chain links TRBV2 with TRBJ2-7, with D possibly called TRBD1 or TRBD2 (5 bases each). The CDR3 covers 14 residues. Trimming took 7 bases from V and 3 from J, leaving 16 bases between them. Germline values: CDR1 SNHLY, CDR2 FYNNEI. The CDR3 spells CASKGKGPSYEQYF. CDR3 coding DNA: TGTGCCAGCAAAGGGAAGGGACCCAGCTACGAGCAGTACTTC. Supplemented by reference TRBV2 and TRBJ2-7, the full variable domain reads EPEVTQTPSHQVTQMGQEVILRCVPISNHLYFYWYRQILGQKVEFLVSFYNNEISEKSEIFDDQFSVERPDGSNFTLKIRSTKLEDSAMYFCASKGKGPSYEQYFGPGTRLTVT.

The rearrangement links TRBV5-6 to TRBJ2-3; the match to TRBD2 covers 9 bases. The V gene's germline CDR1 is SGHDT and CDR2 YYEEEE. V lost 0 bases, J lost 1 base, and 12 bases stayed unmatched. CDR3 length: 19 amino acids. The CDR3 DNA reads TGTGCCAGCAGCTTGGAACTAGCGGGCCACCTTGAGGGCACAGATACGCAGTATTTT. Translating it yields CASSLELAGHLEGTDTQYF.

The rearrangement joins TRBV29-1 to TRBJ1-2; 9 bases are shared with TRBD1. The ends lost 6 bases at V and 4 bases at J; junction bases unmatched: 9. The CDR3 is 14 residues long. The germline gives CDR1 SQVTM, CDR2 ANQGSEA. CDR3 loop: CSVRTDRGGYGYTF. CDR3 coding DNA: TGCAGCGTGCGCACCGACAGGGGGGGCTATGGCTACACCTTC.

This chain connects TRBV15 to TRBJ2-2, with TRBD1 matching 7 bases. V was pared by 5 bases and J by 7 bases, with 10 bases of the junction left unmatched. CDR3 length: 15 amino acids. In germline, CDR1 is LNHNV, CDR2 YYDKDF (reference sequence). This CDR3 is CATSDQTGIGGELFF. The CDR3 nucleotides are TGTGCCACCAGCGACCAGACAGGGATCGGCGGGGAGCTGTTTTTT.

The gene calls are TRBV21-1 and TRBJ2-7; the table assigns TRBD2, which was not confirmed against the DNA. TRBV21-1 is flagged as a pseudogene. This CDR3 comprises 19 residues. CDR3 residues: CASSRLCWGRASAVLEQYF. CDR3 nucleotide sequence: TGTGCCAGCAGCCGACTGTGCTGGGGAAGGGCTAGCGCAGTTCTAGAGCAGTACTTC.

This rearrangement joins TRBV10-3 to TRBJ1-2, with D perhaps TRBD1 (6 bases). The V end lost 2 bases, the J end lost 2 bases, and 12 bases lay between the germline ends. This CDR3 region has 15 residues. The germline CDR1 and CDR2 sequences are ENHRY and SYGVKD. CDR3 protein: CAISEGQPLNYGYTF. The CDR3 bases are TGTGCCATCAGTGAGGGACAGCCTCTAAACTATGGCTACACCTTC.

The CDR3 is CASSRLDRQITEAFF. The CDR3 coding sequence is TGCGCCAGCAGTAGATTAGATAGACAGATCACTGAAGCTTTCTTT. The chain joins TRBV4-3 to TRBJ1-1; D is perhaps TRBD1 (5 bases). Per the germline V gene, CDR1 is LGHNA and CDR2 is YSLEER. CDR3 length equals 15 residues. V shed 6 bases and J shed 4 bases, with 18 bases lying between them.

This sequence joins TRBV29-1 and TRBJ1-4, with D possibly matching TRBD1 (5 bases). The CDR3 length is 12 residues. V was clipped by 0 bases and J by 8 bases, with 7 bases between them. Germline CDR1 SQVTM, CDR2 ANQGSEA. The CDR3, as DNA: TGCAGCGTTGAAGACACAGGAGAAAAACTGTTTTTT. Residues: CSVEDTGEKLFF.

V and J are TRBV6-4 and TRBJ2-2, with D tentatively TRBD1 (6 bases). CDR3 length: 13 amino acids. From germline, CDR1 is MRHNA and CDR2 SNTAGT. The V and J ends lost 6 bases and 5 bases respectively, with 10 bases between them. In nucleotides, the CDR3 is TGTGCCAGCAGACAGGGTCGAACCGGGGAGCTGTTTTTT. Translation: CASRQGRTGELFF.

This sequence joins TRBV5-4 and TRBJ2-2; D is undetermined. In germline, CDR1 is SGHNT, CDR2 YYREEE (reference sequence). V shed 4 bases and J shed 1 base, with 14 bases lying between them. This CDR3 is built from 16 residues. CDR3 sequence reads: CASSALVQKNTGELFF. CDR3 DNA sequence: TGTGCCAGCAGCGCCCTAGTACAAAAGAACACCGGGGAGCTGTTTTTT.

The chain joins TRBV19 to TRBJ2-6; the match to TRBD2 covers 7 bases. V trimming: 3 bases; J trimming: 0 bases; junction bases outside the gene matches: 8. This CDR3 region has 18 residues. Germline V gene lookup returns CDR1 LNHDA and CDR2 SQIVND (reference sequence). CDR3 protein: CASSMPRLARSGANVLTF. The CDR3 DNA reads TGTGCCAGTAGTATGCCCCGACTAGCTCGCTCTGGGGCCAACGTCCTGACTTTC.

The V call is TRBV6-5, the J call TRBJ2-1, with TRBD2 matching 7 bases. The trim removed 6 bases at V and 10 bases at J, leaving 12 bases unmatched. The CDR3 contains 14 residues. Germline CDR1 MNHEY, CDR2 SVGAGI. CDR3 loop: CASSPGLHGGEQFF. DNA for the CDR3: TGTGCCAGCAGCCCGGGACTACACGGCGGGGAGCAGTTCTTC.

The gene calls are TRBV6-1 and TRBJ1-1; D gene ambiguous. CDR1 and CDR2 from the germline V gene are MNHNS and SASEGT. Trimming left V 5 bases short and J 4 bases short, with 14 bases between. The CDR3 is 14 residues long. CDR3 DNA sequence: TGTGCCAGCAGTTCTCACGGATCGAGCACTGAAGCTTTCTTT. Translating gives CASSSHGSSTEAFF.

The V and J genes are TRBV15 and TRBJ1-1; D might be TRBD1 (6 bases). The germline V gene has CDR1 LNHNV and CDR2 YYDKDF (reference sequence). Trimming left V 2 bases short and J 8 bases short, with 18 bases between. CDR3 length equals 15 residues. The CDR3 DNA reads TGTGCCACCAGCAGATTATTGGTGGGACAAGTCGAAGCTTTCTTT. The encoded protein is CATSRLLVGQVEAFF.

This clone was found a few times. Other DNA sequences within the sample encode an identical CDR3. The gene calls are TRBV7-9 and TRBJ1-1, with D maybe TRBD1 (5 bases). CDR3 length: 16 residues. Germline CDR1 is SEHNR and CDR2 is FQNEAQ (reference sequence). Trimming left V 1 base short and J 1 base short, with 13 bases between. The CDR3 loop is CASSLGFAGPNTEAFF. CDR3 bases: TGTGCCAGCAGCTTAGGGTTTGCAGGGCCGAACACTGAAGCTTTCTTT. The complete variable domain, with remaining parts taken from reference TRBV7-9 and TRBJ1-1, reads DTGVSQNPRHKITKRGQNVTFRCDPISEHNRLYWYRQTLGQGPEFLTYFQNEAQLEKSRLLSDRFSAERPKGSFSTLEIQRTEQGDSAMYLCASSLGFAGPNTEAFFGQGTRLTVV.

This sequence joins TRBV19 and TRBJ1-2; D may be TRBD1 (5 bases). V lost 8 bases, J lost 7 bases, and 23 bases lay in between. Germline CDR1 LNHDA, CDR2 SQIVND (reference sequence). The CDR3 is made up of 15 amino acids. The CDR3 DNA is TGTGCCAGTTCGCAAGGAGGGACGGGCGAACTTGGCTACACCTTC. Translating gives CASSQGGTGELGYTF.

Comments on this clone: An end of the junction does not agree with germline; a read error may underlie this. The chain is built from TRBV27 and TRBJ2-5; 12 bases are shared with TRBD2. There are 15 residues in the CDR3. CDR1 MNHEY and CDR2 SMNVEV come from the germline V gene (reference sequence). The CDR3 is CTSRAGLAGLETQYF. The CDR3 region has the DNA TGTACCAGCAGGGCGGGACTAGCGGGCTTAGAGACCCAGTACTTC.

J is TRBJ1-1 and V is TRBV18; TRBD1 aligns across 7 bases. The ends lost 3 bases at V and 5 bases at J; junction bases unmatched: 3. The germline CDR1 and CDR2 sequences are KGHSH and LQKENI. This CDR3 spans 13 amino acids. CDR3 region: CASSPTGDTEAFF. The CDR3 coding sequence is TGTGCCAGCTCACCCACAGGGGATACTGAAGCTTTCTTT.

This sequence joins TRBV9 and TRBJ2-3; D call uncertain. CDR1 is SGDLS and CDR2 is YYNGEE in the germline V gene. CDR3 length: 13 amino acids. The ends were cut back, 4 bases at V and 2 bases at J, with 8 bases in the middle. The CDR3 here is CASSPLNTDTQYF. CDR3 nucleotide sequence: TGTGCCAGCAGCCCTCTTAACACAGATACGCAGTATTTT. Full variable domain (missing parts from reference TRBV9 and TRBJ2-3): DSGVTQTPKHLITATGQRVTLRCSPRSGDLSVYWYQQSLDQGLQFLIQYYNGEERAKGNILERFSAQQFPDLHSELNLSSLELGDSALYFCASSPLNTDTQYFGPGTRLTVL.

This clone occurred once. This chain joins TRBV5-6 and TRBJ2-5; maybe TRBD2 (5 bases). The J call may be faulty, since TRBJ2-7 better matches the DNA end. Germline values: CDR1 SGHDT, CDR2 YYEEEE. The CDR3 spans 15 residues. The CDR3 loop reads CASSLYIRLTYEQYF. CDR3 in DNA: TGTGCCAGCAGCTTGTACATTCGACTAACCTACGAGCAGTACTTC.